This record covers a single TCR delta chain. Its antigen is unknown. Base qualities were left out, and no much larger clone turns up one base away. V loses 4 bases at its end and J loses 3 bases; junction bases beyond the gene matches: 31. The CDR3 runs 23 amino acids, cysteine and phenylalanine included. Solely the CDR3 DNA is kept, with 69 bases framed from the first base. The germline V gene provides CDR1 TSWWSYY and CDR2 QGS. This record comes from a study of delta chain sequences of gamma delta T cells (dated by TCRdb to the late 2010s). Library generation was performed with 5' RACE. Instrument on record: Illumina MiSeq. Clones were re-identified by TCRdb from the public reads with CATT, and rows with the same DNA were merged. A total of 900 to 1,000 delta-chain clones appear in this sample, 15% to 20% of them only once. The top ten clones comprise 45% to 50% of the sample.

In this chain, TRDV1 is recombined with TRDJ1, with TRDD3 identical over 8 junction bases. The TCR originated in a human donor in good health. Specimen: either unsorted cells or a sorted T cell fraction (not recorded which). CDR3 sequence: CALGGYSGRVWGIDPQPSDKLIF. The DNA sequence is as follows: TGTGCTCTTGGGGGCTACTCCGGCAGAGTATGGGGGATCGACCCCCAGCCCTCCGATAAACTCATCTTT.